The subject of this entry is one TCR beta chain. The antigen is undetermined. This sample is part of a study of vaccination effects on CD4 cells after COVID-19. Following 10 days of culture, CD4+ T cells were isolated. Each participant was administered two doses of either the BNT162b2 or the mRNA-1273 vaccine. Nucleocapsid antibodies were negative in the vaccine recipients, who had never had SARS-CoV-2 infection. In the cultures, half the medium was exchanged for IL-2 medium on days 3 and 7. Profiled with immunoSEQ multiplex PCR; TCRdb holds only in-frame clones, not every one. The sample contains 45,000 or so clones, about three quarters of which appear only once. V was pared by 5 bases and J by 1 base, with 11 bases between. Germline V gives CDR1 LNHDA, CDR2 SQIVND (reference sequence). This CDR3 is built from 14 residues.

The gene calls are TRBV19 and TRBJ1-1; possibly TRBD1 for D (6 bases). This TCR came from a human donor who received a COVID-19 vaccine. Material: CD4+ T cells from PBMCs cultured without peptide, obtained after COVID-19 vaccination. CDR3 protein: CASSGLGQNTEAFF. The CDR3 DNA is TGTGCCAGTAGTGGATTGGGACAGAACACTGAAGCTTTCTTT.